Shown below are 32 T cell receptor beta chains from a single sample sequenced in a study of regulatory T cells in long-lasting Graves disease. The time point: newly diagnosed GD, antithyroid drugs for less than 3 months. Preparation of the TCR library used RNA extracted from PBMCs. Construction of TCR beta libraries relied on iRepertoire HTBI primers and on Arm-PCR targeting CDR3 regions. TCRdb itself ran the multiplex PCR reads through MiXCR, one entry per CDR3 protein. The top ten hold approximately 17% of the sample, which has some 340,000 distinct CDR3 sequences, approximately 10% seen once. The same specimen was also included in a second study, on T cells in Graves' hyperthyroidism and ophthalmopathy.

This sample comprised peripheral blood mononuclear cells (PBMCs), obtained at new diagnosis, from a patient treated with antithyroid drugs. The source is a woman aged 18-29 years with Graves disease.

This clonotype has ten or more counts. The chain is built from TRBV7-3 and TRBJ2-1, with 8 bases identical to TRBD2. After removal of 3 bases from V and 6 bases from J, the junction contained 10 bases not matched to a gene. The germline gives CDR1 SGHTA, CDR2 FQGTGA. There are 16 residues in the CDR3. This CDR3 is CASSFLGIGGGNEQFF. The CDR3 DNA sequence: TGTGCCAGCAGCTTCCTGGGTATCGGGGGGGGCAATGAGCAGTTCTTC.

Points on this clonotype: A read error may be the cause here, since a much bigger clone is one base away. The rearrangement joins TRBV19 to TRBJ1-5; a possible D gene is TRBD1 (6 bases). Germline V gene data show CDR1 as LNHDA and CDR2 as SQIVND (reference sequence). The CDR3 length is 15 residues. V lost 9 bases and J 3 bases, leaving 18 bases between the germline ends. The CDR3 sequence: CASEGTGAHNQPQHF. In nucleotides, the CDR3 is TGTGCCAGCGAAGGGACGGGGGCACACAATCAGCCCCAGCATTTT.

This clonotype was counted many times. V and J are TRBV7-6 and TRBJ1-1; D possibly corresponds to TRBD1 (5 bases). There are 17 residues in the CDR3. V was trimmed by 5 bases and J by 6 bases, leaving 25 bases between them. Germline V CDR1 and CDR2: SGHVS, FNYEAQ. The CDR3 region is CASSGEETFALGAEAFF. CDR3 bases: TGTGCCAGCAGCGGGGAGGAGACCTTTGCCCTGGGGGCTGAAGCTTTCTTT. Full variable domain (outside the CDR3, taken from reference TRBV7-6 and TRBJ1-1): GAGVSQSPRYKVTKRGQDVALRCDPISGHVSLYWYRQALGQGPEFLTYFNYEAQQDKSGLPNDRFSAERPEGSISTLTIQRTEQRDSAMYRCASSGEETFALGAEAFFGQGTRLTVV.

At least ten counts were recorded for this clonotype. The chain carries TRBV7-3 and TRBJ2-3, with TRBD2 identical over 8 bases. CDR1 is SGHTA and CDR2 is FQGTGA in the germline V gene. The CDR3 has 18 amino acids. Trimming removed 1 base from V and 0 bases from J; junction bases left unmatched: 9. The CDR3 spells CASSLRSGLAFSTDTQYF. CDR3 bases: TGTGCCAGCAGCTTAAGGTCCGGACTAGCTTTTAGCACAGATACGCAGTATTTT.

This clonotype was counted at least ten times. The V call is TRBV6-1, the J call TRBJ2-7; D gene ambiguous. CDR3 length: 18 amino acids. V was shortened by 6 bases and J by 2 bases, with 26 bases between the two germline ends. Germline CDR1 MNHNS, CDR2 SASEGT. The CDR3 nucleotides read TGTGCCAGCAGCGCTTCACATGAATTGACTCAATTCACCTACGAGCAGTACTTC. It yields the protein CASSASHELTQFTYEQYF.

This clonotype was recorded many times. V gene TRBV10-1 combines with J gene TRBJ1-1, with D possibly matching TRBD1 (6 bases). With 6 bases removed from V and 3 bases from J, the gap between germline ends came to 11 bases. Germline-derived CDR1 and CDR2 are WNHNN and SYGVQD (reference sequence). The CDR3 extends over 13 amino acids. As DNA, the CDR3 is TGCGCCAGCAGCTCGGGGGGCTACACTGAAGCTTTCTTT. Encoded protein: CASSSGGYTEAFF.

V usage is TRBV10-3 and J usage is TRBJ2-1, with 7 positions matching TRBD2. The trim removed 4 bases at V and 10 bases at J, leaving 7 bases unmatched. The germline V gene encodes CDR1 ENHRY and CDR2 SYGVKD. The CDR3 length is 13 residues. CDR3 bases: TGTGCCATCAGTGCCGCTAGGGAGGGAGAGCAGTTCTTC. Residues: CAISAAREGEQFF.

This clonotype has a handful of counts. The chain uses TRBV20-1 and TRBJ1-6; D unclear. Trimming cost V 0 bases and J 6 bases, with 18 bases left between them. In germline, CDR1 is DFQATT, CDR2 SNEGSKA (reference sequence). The CDR3 runs 17 residues. The CDR3 is CSAREGQPEPFNSPLHF. The CDR3 DNA is TGCAGTGCTAGAGAAGGGCAGCCAGAGCCCTTTAATTCACCCCTCCACTTT.

This clonotype was seen ten or more times. Because the CDR3's place on the DNA is in doubt, the DNA is left out and the CDR3 is given as listed by TCRdb. The genes are TRBV30 and TRBJ2-3; the table gives TRBD2 as D, unverified against the DNA. The CDR3 region is 14 residues in length, termini included. Germline values: CDR1 GTSNPN, CDR2 SVGIG (reference sequence). The CDR3 region is CAWTFGALTDTQYF.

The sample holds many counts of this clonotype. The V gene is TRBV2, the J gene TRBJ2-7, with a possible D match to TRBD1 (5 bases). The V gene's germline CDR1 is SNHLY and CDR2 FYNNEI. The ends were cut back, 5 bases at V and 5 bases at J, with 7 bases in the middle. The CDR3 has 11 residues. The CDR3 nucleotides read TGTGCCAGCAGTCCAGGGCACGAGCAGTACGTC. Its translation: CASSPGHEQYV.

This clonotype occurred many times. The V call is TRBV24-1, the J call TRBJ2-1, with 15 bases fitting TRBD2. The V gene end was trimmed by 9 bases and the J gene end by 9 bases; junction bases not matched to a gene: 5. The CDR3 is made up of 14 amino acids. CDR1 KGHDR and CDR2 SFDVKD come from the germline V gene. CDR3 coding DNA: TGTGCCACCCATGGACTAGCGGGAGGGGGTGAGCAGTTCTTC. This translates into CATHGLAGGGEQFF.

The V call is TRBV5-1, the J call TRBJ2-5; 7 bases match TRBD1. There are 13 residues in the CDR3. With V trimmed by 7 bases and J by 10 bases, 13 bases remained unmatched. CDR1 is SGHRS and CDR2 is YFSETQ in the germline V gene. The CDR3 DNA sequence: TGCGCCAGCGGGACAGCGGATAAGTGGAACCAGTACTTC. Translation: CASGTADKWNQYF.

This clonotype has a count of ten or more. V is TRBV7-2 and J is TRBJ1-1; D is undetermined. CDR3 size: 14 residues. CDR1 and CDR2 from the germline V gene are SGHTA and FQGNSA. V was cut by 1 base and J by 1 base, with 7 bases left in between. This CDR3 reads CASSLVVGNTEAFF. As DNA, the CDR3 is TGTGCCAGCAGCTTAGTGGTGGGGAACACTGAAGCTTTCTTT.

In this sample, this clonotype turned up many times. This chain joins TRBV7-6 and TRBJ2-3, with TRBD2 matching over 8 bases. V shed 5 bases and J 2 bases; nucleotides not matched to a gene: 9. Germline values: CDR1 SGHVS, CDR2 FNYEAQ. This CDR3 is built from 16 residues. In DNA form, the CDR3 reads TGTGCCAGCAGCCACGAGGGCGGGGGGCTCACAGATACGCAGTATTTT. Its translation is CASSHEGGGLTDTQYF.

This clonotype was recorded many times. The chain combines TRBV11-2 with TRBJ2-2; D is ambiguous. The length of the CDR3 is 13 residues. V lost 1 base to trimming and J lost 13 bases, with 13 bases between them. The germline V gene has CDR1 SGHAT and CDR2 FQNNGV. Written as DNA, the CDR3 is TGTGCCAGCAGCTTAGGGGGTATCTACGGGCTGTTTTTT. Translated: CASSLGGIYGLFF. The complete variable domain, with remaining parts taken from reference TRBV11-2 and TRBJ2-2, reads EAGVAQSPRYKIIEKRQSVAFWCNPISGHATLYWYQQILGQGPKLLIQFQNNGVVDDSQLPKDRFSAERLKGVDSTLKIQPAKLEDSAVYLCASSLGGIYGLFFGEGSRLTVL.

This clonotype was counted ten times or more. The rearrangement links TRBV28 to TRBJ1-6; tentatively, D is TRBD1 (6 bases). The CDR3 runs 18 residues. Deletions cut 5 bases from V and 2 bases from J, with 19 bases between. The germline V gene encodes CDR1 MDHEN and CDR2 SYDVKM. The CDR3 nucleotides read TGTGCCAGCAGTCCGCAAGAGGGGGGGCTCACCTATAATTCACCCCTCCACTTT. It yields the protein CASSPQEGGLTYNSPLHF.

This clonotype was counted at least ten times. CDR3 nucleotides: TGTGCCAGCAGCCTCAGGAGACCGGGGGCGACCTACGAGCAGTACTTC. Translating it yields CASSLRRPGATYEQYF. The rearrangement uses TRBV3-1 and TRBJ2-7, with D perhaps TRBD1 or TRBD2 (6 bases each). This CDR3 has 16 amino acids. With 4 bases removed from V and 2 bases from J, the gap between germline ends came to 18 bases. CDR1 and CDR2 (germline): LGHDT, YNNKEL (reference sequence).

CDR3 loop: CASSYLAAGIPGLQSSYNEQFF. In nucleotides, the CDR3 is TGTGCCAGCAGTTACCTAGCCGCGGGGATACCGGGACTCCAGAGCTCCTACAATGAGCAGTTCTTC. This chain joins TRBV6-2 or TRBV6-3 and TRBJ2-1; possibly TRBD2 for D (6 bases). CDR1 and CDR2 (germline): MNHEY, SVGEGT. V was cut by 2 bases and J by 0 bases, with 29 bases left in between. CDR3 length equals 22 residues.

The sample holds many counts of this clonotype. The rearrangement joins TRBV2 to TRBJ2-7; maybe TRBD2 (6 bases). Deletions cut 7 bases from V and 3 bases from J, with 7 bases between. The CDR3 sequence is 11 residues long. Germline lookup yields CDR1 SNHLY and CDR2 FYNNEI. The CDR3 DNA is TGTGCCAGCATGGGACTCTACGAGCAGTACTTC. It encodes CASMGLYEQYF.

The sample holds many counts of this clonotype. This chain uses TRBV6-1 with TRBJ1-4, with D possibly TRBD1 on 6 matching bases. CDR1 is MNHNS, CDR2 SASEGT, per germline. V was trimmed by 6 bases and J by 0 bases, leaving 20 bases between them. The CDR3 consists of 18 residues. The DNA for the CDR3 is TGTGCCAGCAGCCCCCACCGGACAGCTCGTGCAACTAATGAAAAACTGTTTTTT. Translating it yields CASSPHRTARATNEKLFF.

The chain has TRBV10-2 and TRBJ1-5; a possible D gene is TRBD1 (6 bases). The germline V gene has CDR1 WSHSY and CDR2 SAAADI. This CDR3 is 15 amino acids long. Trimming cost V 4 bases and J 5 bases, with 15 bases left between them. CDR3 DNA: TGCGCCAGCAGTGTTACGGGGGGCGGGGATCAGCCCCAGCATTTT. Residues: CASSVTGGGDQPQHF.

At least ten counts were recorded for this clonotype. The chain has TRBV25-1 and TRBJ2-5; 8 bases agree with TRBD1. With V trimmed by 4 bases and J by 5 bases, 12 bases remained unmatched. Per the germline V gene, CDR1 is MGHDK and CDR2 is SYGVNS. The CDR3 length is 16 residues. The CDR3 is CASSGPGGIGLETQYF. CDR3 DNA: TGTGCCAGCAGTGGACCAGGGGGCATCGGGCTTGAGACCCAGTACTTC.

The table lists this clonotype with many counts. The DNA of the CDR3 is TGTGCCACCAGCAGCCGCACGGTTGGCACTGAAGCTTTCTTT. Residues: CATSSRTVGTEAFF. The chain carries TRBV15 and TRBJ1-1; D is unclear. The V end lost 3 bases, the J end lost 4 bases, and 12 bases lay between the germline ends. The CDR3 loop spans 14 amino acids. The germline gives CDR1 LNHNV, CDR2 YYDKDF (reference sequence). The whole variable domain, remainder taken from reference TRBV15 and TRBJ1-1, is DAMVIQNPRYQVTQFGKPVTLSCSQTLNHNVMYWYQQKSSQAPKLLFHYYDKDFNNEADTPDNFQSRRPNTSFCFLDIRSPGLGDTAMYLCATSSRTVGTEAFFGQGTRLTVV.

This clonotype was counted between two and nine times. This rearrangement joins TRBV6-4 to TRBJ2-3; 7 positions match TRBD1. CDR3 length: 15 residues. The germline V gene has CDR1 MRHNA and CDR2 SNTAGT. Germline trimming cut 5 bases from V and 4 bases from J; bases unmatched to any gene: 9. CDR3 nucleotides: TGTGCCAGCAGTCCAAGACAGGGTATCTCAGATACGCAGTATTTT. It specifies CASSPRQGISDTQYF.

The genes are TRBV4-1 and TRBJ1-2; 12 bases line up with TRBD1. Germline lookup yields CDR1 MGHRA and CDR2 YSYEKL. The V gene end was trimmed by 0 bases and the J gene end by 5 bases; junction bases not matched to a gene: 7. The CDR3 has 17 amino acids. The CDR3 loop is CASSQDTGTGGAYGYTF. As DNA, the CDR3 is TGCGCCAGCAGCCAAGATACCGGGACAGGGGGCGCGTATGGCTACACCTTC.

This clonotype was seen repeatedly, ten times or more. The chain couples TRBV24-1 to TRBJ2-5; 8 positions match TRBD1. Germline V gives CDR1 KGHDR, CDR2 SFDVKD. There are 14 residues in the CDR3. Trimming cost V 4 bases and J 5 bases; bases outside gene matches: 5. The CDR3 here is CATSEQGAFETQYF. In DNA, the CDR3 is TGTGCCACCAGTGAGCAGGGGGCTTTTGAGACCCAGTACTTC.

This CDR3 reads CAISGTGDGYTF. DNA of the CDR3: TGTGCCATCAGTGGTACGGGGGATGGCTACACCTTC. J is TRBJ1-2 and V is TRBV10-3; TRBD1 is a possible D gene (5 bases). Trimming took 4 bases from V and 6 from J, leaving 9 bases between them. Per germline, CDR1 ENHRY and CDR2 SYGVKD. The CDR3 runs to 12 residues.

The chain couples TRBV7-2 to TRBJ1-2; D perhaps matches TRBD1 (5 bases). Trimming removed 5 bases from V and 6 bases from J, with 13 bases in between. Germline V gene data show CDR1 as SGHTA and CDR2 as FQGNSA. The CDR3 is 13 residues long. CDR3: CASSRQTGDGYTF. In nucleotides, the CDR3 is TGTGCCAGCAGCCGACAGACTGGGGATGGCTACACCTTC.

This rearrangement joins TRBV2 to TRBJ2-1; D possibly corresponds to TRBD2 (5 bases). Trimming removed 6 bases at V and 9 bases at J, with 18 bases between. The germline gives CDR1 SNHLY, CDR2 FYNNEI. The length of the CDR3 is 14 residues. CDR3 in amino acids: CASSGDWVEGEQFF. The CDR3 region has the DNA TGTGCCAGCAGCGGCGACTGGGTCGAGGGTGAGCAGTTCTTC.

About this clonotype: One junction end does not reproduce the germline sequence, and a read error may be involved. The chain combines TRBV4-3 with TRBJ2-3; 7 nucleotides align to TRBD2. The CDR3 covers 15 residues. CDR1 and CDR2 from the germline V gene are LGHNA and YSLEER. This CDR3 is CASRLGAGLSDAQYF. In DNA form, the CDR3 reads TGCGCCAGCCGGCTGGGAGCGGGACTCTCAGATGCGCAGTATTTT.

This clonotype occurred many times. The chain carries TRBV30 and TRBJ2-3, with 8 bases that match TRBD2. The germline V gene encodes CDR1 GTSNPN and CDR2 SVGIG (reference sequence). The CDR3 runs 14 residues. After removal of 0 bases from V and 7 bases from J, the junction contained 6 bases not matched to a gene. The CDR3 is CAWSVDGGDYTQYF. CDR3 DNA sequence: TGTGCCTGGAGTGTAGACGGGGGGGACTATACGCAGTATTTT.

The chain joins TRBV7-6 to TRBJ2-5, with 9 bases matching TRBD2. CDR1 is SGHVS, CDR2 FNYEAQ, per germline. Trimming took 1 base from V and 7 from J; bases not matched to a gene: 13. The CDR3 extends over 17 amino acids. The CDR3 loop reads CASSLVPSGARGGTQYF. The CDR3 DNA reads as TGTGCCAGCAGCTTAGTTCCTAGCGGGGCCCGCGGGGGGACCCAGTACTTC. The full variable domain, completed using reference TRBV7-6 and TRBJ2-5, is GAGVSQSPRYKVTKRGQDVALRCDPISGHVSLYWYRQALGQGPEFLTYFNYEAQQDKSGLPNDRFSAERPEGSISTLTIQRTEQRDSAMYRCASSLVPSGARGGTQYFGPGTRLLVL.